This T cell receptor beta chain was captured by sequencing in a study of T cell responses to AZD1222 COVID-19 vaccine. Clones were read by immunoSEQ multiplex PCR, and TCRdb kept only the in-frame ones, dropping some. The sample lists some 83,000 clones; roughly 88% were seen once. Study-level results: All repertoire sampling was performed exclusively after the peak T cell response.

Turning to this clone: As yet, its antigen is unknown.

The V gene lost 6 bases and the J gene lost 0 bases, with 9 bases spanning the gap. This CDR3 is 13 amino acids long. Germline CDR1 reads MNHEY; CDR2 reads SVGAGI. The source is an adult in good health. This specimen was peripheral blood, taken on day 0 of AZD1222 vaccination. The chain couples TRBV6-5 to TRBJ2-7; no clear D gene. CDR3 DNA sequence: TGTGCCAGCAGCCCCGACGGCTCCTACGAGCAGTACTTC. Protein sequence: CASSPDGSYEQYF.